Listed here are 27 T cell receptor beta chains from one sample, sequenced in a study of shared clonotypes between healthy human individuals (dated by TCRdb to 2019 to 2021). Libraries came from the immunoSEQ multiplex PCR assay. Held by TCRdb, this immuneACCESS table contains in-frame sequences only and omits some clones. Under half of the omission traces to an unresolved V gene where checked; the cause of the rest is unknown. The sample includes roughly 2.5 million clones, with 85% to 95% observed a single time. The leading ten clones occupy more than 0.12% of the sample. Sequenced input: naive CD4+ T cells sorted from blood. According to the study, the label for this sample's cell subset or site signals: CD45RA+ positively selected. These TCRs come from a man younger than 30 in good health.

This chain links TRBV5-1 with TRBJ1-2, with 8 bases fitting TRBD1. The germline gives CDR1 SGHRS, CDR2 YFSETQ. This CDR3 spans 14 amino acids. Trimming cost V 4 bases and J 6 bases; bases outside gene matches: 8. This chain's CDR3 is CASSPRGPAHGYTF. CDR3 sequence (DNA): TGCGCCAGCAGCCCCAGGGGGCCGGCCCATGGCTACACCTTC.

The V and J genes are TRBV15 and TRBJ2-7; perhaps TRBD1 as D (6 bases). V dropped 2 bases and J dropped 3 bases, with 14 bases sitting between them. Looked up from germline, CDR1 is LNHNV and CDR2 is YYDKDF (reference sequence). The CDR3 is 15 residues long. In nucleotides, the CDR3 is TGTGCCACCAGCAGATTAGGACAGAGATACTACGAGCAGTACTTC. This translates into CATSRLGQRYYEQYF.

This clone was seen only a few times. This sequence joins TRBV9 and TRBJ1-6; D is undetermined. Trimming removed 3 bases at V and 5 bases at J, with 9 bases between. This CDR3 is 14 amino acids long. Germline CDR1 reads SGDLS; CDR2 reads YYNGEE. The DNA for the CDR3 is TGTGCCAGCAGCGCAGGCGTGGATAATTCACCCCTCCACTTT. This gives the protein CASSAGVDNSPLHF.

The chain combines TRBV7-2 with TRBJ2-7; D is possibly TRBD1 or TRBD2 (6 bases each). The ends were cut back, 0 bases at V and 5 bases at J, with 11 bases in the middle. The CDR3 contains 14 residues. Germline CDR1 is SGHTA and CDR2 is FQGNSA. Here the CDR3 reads CASSLARGVHEQYF. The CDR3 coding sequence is TGTGCCAGCAGCTTAGCTAGGGGGGTCCACGAGCAGTACTTC. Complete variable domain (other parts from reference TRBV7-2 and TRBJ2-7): GAGVSQSPSNKVTEKGKDVELRCDPISGHTALYWYRQSLGQGLEFLIYFQGNSAPDKSGLPSDRFSAERTGGSVSTLTIQRTQQEDSAVYLCASSLARGVHEQYFGPGTRLTVT.

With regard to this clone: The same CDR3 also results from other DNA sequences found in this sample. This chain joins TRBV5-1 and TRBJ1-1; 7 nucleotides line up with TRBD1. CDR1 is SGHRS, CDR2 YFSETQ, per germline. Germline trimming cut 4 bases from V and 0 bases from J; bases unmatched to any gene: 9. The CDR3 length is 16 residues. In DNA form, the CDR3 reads TGCGCCAGCAGCCCCCAGGGGGTGGGAATGAACACTGAAGCTTTCTTT. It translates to CASSPQGVGMNTEAFF. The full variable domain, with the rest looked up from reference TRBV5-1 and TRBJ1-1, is KAGVTQTPRYLIKTRGQQVTLSCSPISGHRSVSWYQQTPGQGLQFLFEYFSETQRNKGNFPGRFSGRQFSNSRSEMNVSTLELGDSALYLCASSPQGVGMNTEAFFGQGTRLTVV.

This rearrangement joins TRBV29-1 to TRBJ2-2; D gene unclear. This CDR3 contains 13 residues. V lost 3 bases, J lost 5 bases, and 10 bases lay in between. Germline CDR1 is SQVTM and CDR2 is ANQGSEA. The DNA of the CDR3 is TGCAGCGTTGATCCGAAGGGAACCGGGGAGCTGTTTTTT. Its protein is CSVDPKGTGELFF.

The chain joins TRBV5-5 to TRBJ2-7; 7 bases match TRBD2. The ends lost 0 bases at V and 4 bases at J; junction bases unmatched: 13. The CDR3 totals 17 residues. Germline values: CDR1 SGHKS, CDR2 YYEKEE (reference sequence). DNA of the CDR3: TGTGCCAGCAGCTTGGTTAGTAGCGGGTCGGGCGTTTACGAGCAGTACTTC. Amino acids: CASSLVSSGSGVYEQYF.

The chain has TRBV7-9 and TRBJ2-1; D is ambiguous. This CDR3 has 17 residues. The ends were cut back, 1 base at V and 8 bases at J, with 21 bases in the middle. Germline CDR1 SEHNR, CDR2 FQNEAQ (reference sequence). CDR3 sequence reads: CASSLGGWARTTDEQFF. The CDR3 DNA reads TGTGCCAGCAGCTTAGGCGGTTGGGCTAGGACGACGGATGAGCAGTTCTTC.

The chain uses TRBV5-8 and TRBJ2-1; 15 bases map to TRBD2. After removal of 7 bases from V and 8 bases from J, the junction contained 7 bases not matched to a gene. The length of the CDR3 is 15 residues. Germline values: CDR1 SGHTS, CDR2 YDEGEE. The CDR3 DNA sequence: TGTGCCAGCGGGAAGGGACTAGCGGGAGGACATGAGCAGTTCTTC. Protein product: CASGKGLAGGHEQFF.

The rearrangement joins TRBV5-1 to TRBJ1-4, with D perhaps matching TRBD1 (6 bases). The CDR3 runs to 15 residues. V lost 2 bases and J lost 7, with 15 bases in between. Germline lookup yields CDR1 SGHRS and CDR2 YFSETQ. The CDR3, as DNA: TGCGCCAGCAGCTTACCAGGGGCCGACAGTGAAAAACTGTTTTTT. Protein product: CASSLPGADSEKLFF.

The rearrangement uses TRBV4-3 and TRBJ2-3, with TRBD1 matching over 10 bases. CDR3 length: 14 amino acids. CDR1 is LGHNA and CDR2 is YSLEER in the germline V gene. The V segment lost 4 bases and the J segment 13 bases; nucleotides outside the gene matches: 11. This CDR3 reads CASSLHPGQGDKYF. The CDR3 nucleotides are TGCGCCAGCAGCCTTCACCCTGGACAGGGGGACAAGTATTTT.

CDR3 sequence (DNA): TGTGCCAGCAGTTACGTCGCATCCCAAAACACCTTC. The encoded protein is CASSYVASQNTF. The V and J genes are TRBV6-6 and TRBJ1-2; no definite D call. The CDR3 extends over 12 amino acids. Germline CDR1 and CDR2: MNHNY and SVGAGI (reference sequence). The V and J ends lost 2 bases and 12 bases respectively, with 13 bases between them.

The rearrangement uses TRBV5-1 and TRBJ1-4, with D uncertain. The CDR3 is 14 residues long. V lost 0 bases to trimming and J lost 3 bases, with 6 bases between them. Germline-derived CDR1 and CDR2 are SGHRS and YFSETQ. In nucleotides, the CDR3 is TGCGCCAGCAGCTTGGAGAAGGCTAATGAAAAACTGTTTTTT. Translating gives CASSLEKANEKLFF.

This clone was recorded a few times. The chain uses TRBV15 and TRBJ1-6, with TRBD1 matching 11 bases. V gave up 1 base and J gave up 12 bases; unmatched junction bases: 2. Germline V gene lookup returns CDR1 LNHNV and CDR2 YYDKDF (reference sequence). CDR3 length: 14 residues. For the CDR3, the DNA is TGTGCCACCAGCAGAGGGACAGGGGGCCAACCCCTCCACTTT. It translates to CATSRGTGGQPLHF.

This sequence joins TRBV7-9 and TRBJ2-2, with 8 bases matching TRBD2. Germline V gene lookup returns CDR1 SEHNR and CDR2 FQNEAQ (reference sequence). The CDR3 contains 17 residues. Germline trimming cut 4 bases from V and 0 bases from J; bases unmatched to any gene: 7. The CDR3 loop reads CASSSRGGETNTGELFF. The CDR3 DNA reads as TGTGCCAGCAGCTCCCGGGGGGGTGAGACGAACACCGGGGAGCTGTTTTTT.

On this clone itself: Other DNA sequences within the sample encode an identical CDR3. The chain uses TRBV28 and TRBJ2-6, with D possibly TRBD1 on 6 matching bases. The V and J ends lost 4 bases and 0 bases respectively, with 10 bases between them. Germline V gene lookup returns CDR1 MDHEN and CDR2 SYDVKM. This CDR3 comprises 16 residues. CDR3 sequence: CASSSGQASGANVLTF. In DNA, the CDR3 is TGTGCCAGCAGTTCGGGACAAGCCTCTGGGGCCAACGTCCTGACTTTC. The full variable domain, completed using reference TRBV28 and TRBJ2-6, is DVKVTQSSRYLVKRTGEKVFLECVQDMDHENMFWYRQDPGLGLRLIYFSYDVKMKEKGDIPEGYSVSREKKERFSLILESASTNQTSMYLCASSSGQASGANVLTFGAGSRLTVL.

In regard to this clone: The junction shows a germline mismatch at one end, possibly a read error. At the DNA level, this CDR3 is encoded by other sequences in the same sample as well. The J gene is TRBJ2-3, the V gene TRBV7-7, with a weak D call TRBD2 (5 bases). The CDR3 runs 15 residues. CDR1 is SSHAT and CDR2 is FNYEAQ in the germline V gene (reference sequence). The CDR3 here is CASSLLGSGTDTQYF. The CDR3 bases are TGTGCTAGCAGCCTACTAGGGTCGGGCACAGATACGCAGTATTTT.

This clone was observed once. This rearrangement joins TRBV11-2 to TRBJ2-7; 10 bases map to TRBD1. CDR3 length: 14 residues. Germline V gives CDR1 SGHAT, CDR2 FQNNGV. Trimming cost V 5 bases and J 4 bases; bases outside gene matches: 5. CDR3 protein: CASSRGQGVYEQYF. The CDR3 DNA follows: TGTGCCAGCAGCCGAGGACAGGGGGTATACGAGCAGTACTTC. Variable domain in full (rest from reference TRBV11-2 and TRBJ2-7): EAGVAQSPRYKIIEKRQSVAFWCNPISGHATLYWYQQILGQGPKLLIQFQNNGVVDDSQLPKDRFSAERLKGVDSTLKIQPAKLEDSAVYLCASSRGQGVYEQYFGPGTRLTVT.

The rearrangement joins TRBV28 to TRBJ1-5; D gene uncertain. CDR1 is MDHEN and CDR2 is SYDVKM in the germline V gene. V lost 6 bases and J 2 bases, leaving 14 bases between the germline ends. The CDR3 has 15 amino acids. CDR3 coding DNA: TGTGCCAGCAGCTCAGATGGACTCGGCAATCAGCCCCAGCATTTT. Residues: CASSSDGLGNQPQHF.

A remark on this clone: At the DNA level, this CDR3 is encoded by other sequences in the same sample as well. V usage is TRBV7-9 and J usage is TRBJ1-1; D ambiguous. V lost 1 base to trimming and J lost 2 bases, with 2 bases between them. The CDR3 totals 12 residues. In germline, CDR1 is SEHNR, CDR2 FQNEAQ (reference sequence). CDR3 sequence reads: CASSLVNTEAFF. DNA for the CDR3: TGTGCCAGCAGCTTAGTTAACACTGAAGCTTTCTTT.

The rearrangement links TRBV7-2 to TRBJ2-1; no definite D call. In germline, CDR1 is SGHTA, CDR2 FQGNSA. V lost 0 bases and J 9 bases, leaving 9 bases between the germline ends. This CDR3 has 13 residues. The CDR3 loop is CASSLARHLEQFF. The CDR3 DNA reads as TGTGCCAGCAGCTTAGCCCGCCACCTTGAGCAGTTCTTC.

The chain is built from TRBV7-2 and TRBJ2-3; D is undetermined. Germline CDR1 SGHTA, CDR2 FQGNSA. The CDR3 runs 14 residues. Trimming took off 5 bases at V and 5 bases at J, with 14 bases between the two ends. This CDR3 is CASSLRTAQDTQYF. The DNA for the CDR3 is TGTGCCAGCAGCCTAAGGACCGCTCAAGATACGCAGTATTTT.

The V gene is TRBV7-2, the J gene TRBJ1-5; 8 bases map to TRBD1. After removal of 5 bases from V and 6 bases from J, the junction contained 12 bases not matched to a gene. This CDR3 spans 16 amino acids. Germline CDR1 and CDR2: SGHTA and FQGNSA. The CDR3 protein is CASSVKPGGAGQPQHF. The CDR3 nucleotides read TGTGCCAGCAGCGTAAAGCCAGGGGGCGCGGGTCAGCCCCAGCATTTT.

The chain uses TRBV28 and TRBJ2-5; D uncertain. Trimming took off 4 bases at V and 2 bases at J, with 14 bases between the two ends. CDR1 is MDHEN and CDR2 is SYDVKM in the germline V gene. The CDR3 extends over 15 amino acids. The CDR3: CASSSRSRTQETQYF. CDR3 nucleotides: TGTGCCAGCAGTTCTAGGTCAAGAACGCAAGAGACCCAGTACTTC. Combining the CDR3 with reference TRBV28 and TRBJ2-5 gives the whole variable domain DVKVTQSSRYLVKRTGEKVFLECVQDMDHENMFWYRQDPGLGLRLIYFSYDVKMKEKGDIPEGYSVSREKKERFSLILESASTNQTSMYLCASSSRSRTQETQYFGPGTRLLVL.

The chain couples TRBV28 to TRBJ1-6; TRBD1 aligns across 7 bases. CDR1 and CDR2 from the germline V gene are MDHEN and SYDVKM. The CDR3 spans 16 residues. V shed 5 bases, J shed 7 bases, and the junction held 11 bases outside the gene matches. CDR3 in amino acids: CASSPGDRKGNSPLHF. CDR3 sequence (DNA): TGTGCCAGCAGTCCCGGGGACAGAAAGGGGAATTCACCCCTCCACTTT.

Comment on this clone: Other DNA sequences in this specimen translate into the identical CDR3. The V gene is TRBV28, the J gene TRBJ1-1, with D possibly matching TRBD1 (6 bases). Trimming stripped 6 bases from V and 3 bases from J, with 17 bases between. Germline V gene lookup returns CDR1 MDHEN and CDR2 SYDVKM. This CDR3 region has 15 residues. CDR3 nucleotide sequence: TGTGCCAGCAGCTCATCCGGGGCAGGGGACACTGAAGCTTTCTTT. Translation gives CASSSSGAGDTEAFF.

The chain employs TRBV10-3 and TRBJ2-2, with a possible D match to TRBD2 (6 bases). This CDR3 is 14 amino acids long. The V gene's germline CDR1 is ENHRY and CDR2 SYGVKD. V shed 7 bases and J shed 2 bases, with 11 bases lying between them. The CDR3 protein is CAIKDGGNTGELFF. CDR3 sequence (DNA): TGTGCCATCAAAGACGGGGGAAACACCGGGGAGCTGTTTTTT.